This TCR beta chain was profiled in a study of Ad26.COV2.S vaccination and SARS-CoV-2 variants. The study's findings and limits: Reportedly, after vaccination the spike-specific CD8+ and CD4+ T cell responses displayed substantial breadth.

Worth noting for this clone: Its target is unknown.

The CDR3 loop spans 14 amino acids. The sample's treatment: 15 to 20 received Ad26.COV2.S at low or high dose, single or two shots; 5 received placebo; per-sample allocation not given. Sampling happened 63 days after the first vaccine or placebo injection. The study used a vaccine consisting of an Ad26 vector that expressed Wuhan-strain SARS-CoV-2 spike. Sequencing was performed with immunoSEQ multiplex PCR; in TCRdb, only in-frame clones are kept and a portion is missing. The sample carries approximately 400,000 clones, roughly 80% recorded once. The sample here was peripheral blood, taken in a trial of Ad26.COV2.S vaccine versus placebo. J is TRBJ2-1 and V is TRBV21-1; TRBD1 is the table's D call and was not checked against the DNA. TRBV21-1 is a recognized pseudogene. The receptor's source is a person aged 18 to 65 who received the Ad26.COV2.S COVID-19 vaccine or a placebo. The CDR3 protein is CANGTGQGYNEQFF. The DNA of the CDR3 is TGTGCCAACGGAACGGGACAGGGCTACAATGAGCAGTTCTTC.